This TCR beta chain was retrieved from a study of blood T cell repertoires in COVID-19. CDR1 is SGHAT, CDR2 FQNNGV, per germline. This CDR3 has 17 amino acids. V was clipped by 5 bases and J by 7 bases; unmatched bases: 15. Participants came from 20 to 25 US areas, aged roughly 18 to 89 years. Donors were grouped by their self-reported clinical history. Recovered Cohort 3 donors showed two negative PCRs, clearance, or symptom resolution. Libraries were prepared by immunoSEQ multiplex PCR; TCRdb keeps only in-frame clonotypes and omits some of them. This table holds 200,000 to 250,000 clones, approximately 84% found once.

Input material: PBMCs or T cells enriched from blood (not recorded which). The receptor comes from a man aged 60 to 75 who had recovered from COVID-19. The J gene is TRBJ1-1, the V gene TRBV11-2; 11 bases line up with TRBD1. CDR3 bases: TGTGCCAGCAGCCCTAACCGCCGGGACAGGGGGTTTGGTGAAGCTTTCTTT. It translates to CASSPNRRDRGFGEAFF.